These 9 T cell receptor beta chains came from one sample sequenced in a study of human T cells and chemical hapten exposure. Sample time point: patch test 3, about 24 weeks after DPC sensitization. The treatment is: therapeutic diphenylcyclopropenone sensitization with weekly scalp DPC. MiXCR, applied by TCRdb to the RACE reads, yields one record per CDR3 protein. The sample has roughly 69,000 distinct CDR3 sequences; roughly 9.6% are singletons. The sample in question was whole blood, obtained in connection with sensitization to the hapten diphenylcyclopropenone (DPC). These receptors all stem from a woman in her twenties or thirties with alopecia areata. Some clones in this sample may be carry-over from other donors' samples.

This clonotype was observed many times. CDR3 sequence (DNA): TGTGCCAGCAGTCCAGGACTTCAAGAGACCCAGTACTTC. Its translation: CASSPGLQETQYF. V gene TRBV2 combines with J gene TRBJ2-5; TRBD2 is a possible D gene (5 bases). V was pared by 5 bases and J by 2 bases, with 9 bases between. The CDR3 is made up of 13 amino acids. Germline loops: CDR1 SNHLY, CDR2 FYNNEI.

This sequence joins TRBV6-5 and TRBJ1-1; TRBD1 is a possible D gene (6 bases). Trimming took 3 bases from V and 4 from J, leaving 12 bases between them. This CDR3 contains 14 residues. Germline loops: CDR1 MNHEY, CDR2 SVGAGI. The CDR3 coding sequence is TGTGCCAGCAGTTATCTGGAACAGGGCACTGAAGCTTTCTTT. It is translated as CASSYLEQGTEAFF.

In its sample, this clonotype was seen many times. The rearrangement joins TRBV6-2 or TRBV6-3 to TRBJ2-2; perhaps TRBD2 as D (5 bases). The CDR3 runs to 14 residues. Trimming left V 4 bases short and J 6 bases short, with 12 bases between. Germline CDR1 and CDR2: MNHEY and SVGEGT. The CDR3 protein is CASSFRGWAGELFF. CDR3 nucleotides: TGTGCCAGCAGTTTTCGGGGATGGGCCGGGGAGCTGTTTTTT.

This clonotype was observed many times. The chain is built from TRBV3-1 and TRBJ2-1; the D gene is possibly TRBD2 (6 bases). With 5 bases removed from V and 8 bases from J, the gap between germline ends came to 25 bases. Germline lookup yields CDR1 LGHDT and CDR2 YNNKEL (reference sequence). This CDR3 spans 17 amino acids. The DNA of the CDR3 is TGTGCCAGCAGCGCCCCTCGGAGGGCCACGATTAGGCATGAGCAGTTCTTC. It encodes CASSAPRRATIRHEQFF.

This chain uses TRBV4-3 with TRBJ1-5, with D possibly matching TRBD1 (6 bases). In germline, CDR1 is LGHNA, CDR2 YSLEER. The CDR3 consists of 15 residues. The V end lost 3 bases, the J end lost 2 bases, and 11 bases lay between the germline ends. CDR3 sequence (DNA): TGCGCCAGCAGCCAGGACAGATGGGGCAATCAGCCCCAGCATTTT. Translating gives CASSQDRWGNQPQHF.

In its sample, this clonotype was seen a few times. The J gene is TRBJ1-2, the V gene TRBV4-3, with TRBD1 matching 7 bases. Germline V gene sequence: CDR1 LGHNA, CDR2 YSLEER. V was pared by 2 bases and J by 4 bases, with 10 bases of the junction left unmatched. The CDR3 has 16 residues. CDR3 nucleotide sequence: TGCGCCAGCAGCCAATCAATAGACAGGGTTACCTATGGCTACACCTTC. Protein sequence: CASSQSIDRVTYGYTF.

This clonotype has a handful of counts. J is TRBJ2-7 and V is TRBV5-1, with TRBD1 matching 9 bases. The CDR3 totals 15 residues. The V gene's germline CDR1 is SGHRS and CDR2 YFSETQ. Trimming took 3 bases from V and 4 from J; bases not matched to a gene: 8. The CDR3 reads CASSSGDRVLYEQYF. The DNA of the CDR3 is TGCGCCAGCAGCTCGGGGGACAGGGTTCTTTACGAGCAGTACTTC.

This chain connects TRBV27 to TRBJ1-1, with no clear D. Germline V gives CDR1 MNHEY, CDR2 SMNVEV (reference sequence). The CDR3 is 15 amino acids. With 8 bases removed from V and 0 bases from J, the gap between germline ends came to 16 bases. The CDR3 DNA reads as TGTGCCAGCTGTGAGACACCCCATATGAACACTGAAGCTTTCTTT. Translating it yields CASCETPHMNTEAFF.

This clonotype was seen only a few times. In nucleotides, the CDR3 is TGTGCCACCCGGGACGTCGCACGTGATACGCAGTATTTT. Translating it yields CATRDVARDTQYF. The chain carries TRBV6-2 or TRBV6-3 and TRBJ2-3; D possibly uses TRBD1 or TRBD2 (5 bases each). V shed 10 bases and J shed 6 bases, with 17 bases lying between them. The CDR3 sequence is 13 residues long. Germline V gene data show CDR1 as MNHEY and CDR2 as SVGEGT.